This T cell receptor beta chain derives from a study of shared clonotypes between healthy human individuals. General study points: Donor scarcity curtailed the genetic and exposure-history diversity represented herein. The rarefaction results pointed to incomplete sorted-subset sequencing despite large depth.

This CDR3 has 15 amino acids. CDR1 MNHEY and CDR2 SMNVEV come from the germline V gene (reference sequence). Trimming shortened V by 2 bases and J by 2 bases, and 12 bases separated the two germline ends. Note on this clone: Antigen unknown.

An even split of each subset's genomic DNA across several immunoSEQ plates was performed. Some clones are missing from TCRdb's copy, which holds only in-frame ones; the method was immunoSEQ multiplex PCR. The sample holds about 2.1 million clones, 85% to 95% seen once. The naive CD8 subset, CD45RO-negative cells positively selected for CCR7, excluded terminally differentiated effector memory CD45RA+ cells. Sequences were obtained from naive CD8+ T cells from PBMCs. This sequence joins TRBV27 and TRBJ1-1; possibly TRBD1 for D (5 bases). The clonotype originates from a man between 18 and 35 years old in good health. Some clones in this sample may be carry-over from other donors' samples. The CDR3 bases are TGTGCCAGCAGTTTAACCCTGGGGACTAACACTGAAGCTTTCTTT. Encoded protein: CASSLTLGTNTEAFF.